This TCR beta chain was retrieved from a study of identical twins. Study conclusions and caveats: Cross-sectional statistical analysis, not tracking of the same donors, underpinned the conclusions.

cDNA carried unique molecular identifiers, and a universal primer site was added by template switching. TCRdb re-called the 5' RACE reads with MiXCR, one entry per CDR3 protein. The table lists hundreds of thousands of distinct CDR3 sequences, around 5.7% of them singletons, with roughly 2% in the top ten. The CDR3 extends over 20 amino acids. The germline V gene has CDR1 SGHAT and CDR2 FQNNGV. V shed 5 bases, J shed 0 bases, and the junction held 18 bases outside the gene matches. In regard to this clonotype: The target antigen is unknown.

Everyone who donated was a healthy Caucasian. The clonotype was recovered from a man younger than 30 in good health. The chain recombines TRBV11-2 with TRBJ2-1; 8 positions agree with TRBD2. Material for sequencing was naive T cells sorted from blood. The CDR3 loop is CASSLGWLAGQQSSYNEQFF. In DNA, the CDR3 is TGTGCCAGCAGCCTGGGATGGCTAGCGGGTCAACAGAGCTCCTACAATGAGCAGTTCTTC.